This T cell receptor (beta chain) comes out of a study of T cell changes during pregnancy in multiple sclerosis. This clone appeared once. Clones were sequenced by immunoSEQ multiplex PCR, and TCRdb holds only the in-frame ones, with some missing. The sample has 38,000 or so clones, roughly nine tenths seen once; the top ten hold 10% to 15%. The germline V gene encodes CDR1 SGHDT and CDR2 YYEEEE. The CDR3 contains 13 residues. The V gene lost 4 bases and the J gene lost 2 bases, with 10 bases spanning the gap. The chain joins TRBV5-6 to TRBJ2-7; no clear D gene. The clonotype originates from a female donor with multiple sclerosis, enrolled in a pregnancy study. Specimen: CD8+ T cells from peripheral blood mononuclear cells, collected in the first trimester of pregnancy. In nucleotides, the CDR3 is TGTGCCAGCAGCCTGACGGGTGCCTACGAGCAGTACTTC. It codes for CASSLTGAYEQYF.